This TCR beta chain was recorded in a study of cytomegalovirus exposure and HLA in healthy donors. Primers: 60 Vbeta forward and 13 Jbeta reverse. Profiling relied on immunoSEQ multiplex PCR, and the TCRdb table lists in-frame clones only, not all of them. This table has about 160,000 clones, less than 80% appearing once. The CDR3 consists of 15 residues. Unmatched junction bases numbered 6, after V lost 3 bases and J lost 5 bases. Germline CDR1 is LNHDA and CDR2 is SQIVND (reference sequence). V gene TRBV19 combines with J gene TRBJ1-5, with 8 bases aligning to TRBD1. Material for sequencing was PBMCs. The TCR originated in a man in his forties or fifties in good health and CMV-seronegative. CDR3 sequence (DNA): TGTGCCAGTAGTATCACCCAGGGGGCGGATCAGCCCCAGCATTTT. This gives the protein CASSITQGADQPQHF.